One and the same sample provided the 23 T cell receptor beta chains below, sequenced in a study of graft-versus-host responses after intestinal transplantation (TCRdb year 2021). This sample's time point label indicates: cells obtained before transplantation from donor or recipient. These receptors have no known antigen. The library was obtained by the immunoSEQ multiplex PCR assay. The immuneACCESS repertoire file appears here via TCRdb, limited to in-frame rearrangements. These files lack a portion of the clones; in checked studies, under half of the deficit traces to unresolved V genes, and the cause of the others is not known. This sample is represented by about 90,000 clones; roughly 93% of them were singletons. The ten largest clones capture 0.15% to 0.2% of the sample. The material sequenced was unstimulated CD4+ T cells sorted from spleen or lymph node cells, taken before transplant. Receptors were obtained from a human donor who was the organ donor for an intestinal transplant.

The CDR3 DNA is TGTGCCAGCACAGGGTCCCGCTCTGGAAACACCATATATTTT. This encodes CASTGSRSGNTIYF. The chain is built from TRBV28 and TRBJ1-3; possible D gene TRBD1, 5 bases. The CDR3 loop spans 14 amino acids. V lost 7 bases, J lost 0 bases, and 10 bases lay in between. The germline gives CDR1 MDHEN, CDR2 SYDVKM.

The chain recombines TRBV15 with TRBJ2-4; 8 bases are shared with TRBD1. The CDR3 is made up of 17 amino acids. Germline CDR1 LNHNV, CDR2 YYDKDF (reference sequence). The ends lost 5 bases at V and 1 base at J; junction bases unmatched: 10. The CDR3 loop reads CATSRIDRGWAKNIQYF. The CDR3 DNA is TGTGCCACCAGCCGAATCGACAGGGGTTGGGCCAAAAACATTCAGTACTTC. The whole variable domain, filled in from reference TRBV15 and TRBJ2-4, reads DAMVIQNPRYQVTQFGKPVTLSCSQTLNHNVMYWYQQKSSQAPKLLFHYYDKDFNNEADTPDNFQSRRPNTSFCFLDIRSPGLGDTAMYLCATSRIDRGWAKNIQYFGAGTRLSVL.

The chain uses TRBV7-3 and TRBJ1-6; no clear D gene. The V end was cut by 5 bases, the J end by 18 bases, with 20 bases between. The CDR3 contains 13 residues. Looked up from germline, CDR1 is SGHTA and CDR2 is FQGTGA. The CDR3 DNA reads TGTGCCAGCAGCCCCACGACAACCTTTTTAGGCCACTTT. Translation gives CASSPTTTFLGHF.

The DNA for the CDR3 is TGTGCCAGCAGCTTTAGGTTGCGGGGGGATGGGCAGTACTTC. Protein sequence: CASSFRLRGDGQYF. The chain recombines TRBV5-5 with TRBJ2-7; 8 nucleotides match TRBD2. This CDR3 region has 14 residues. Unmatched junction bases numbered 10, after V lost 2 bases and J lost 9 bases. Germline V gene sequence: CDR1 SGHKS, CDR2 YYEKEE (reference sequence).

The chain carries TRBV6-6 and TRBJ2-5; D gene uncertain. This CDR3 is built from 14 residues. Germline CDR1 and CDR2: MNHNY and SVGAGI (reference sequence). The V gene lost 2 bases and the J gene lost 5 bases, with 12 bases spanning the gap. The CDR3 nucleotides are TGTGCCAGCAGTTACGAGGCAGGCGCGGAGACCCAGTACTTC. Its translation: CASSYEAGAETQYF.

The chain employs TRBV5-4 and TRBJ2-5, with 7 bases fitting TRBD2. The CDR3 has 16 residues. The trim removed 0 bases at V and 2 bases at J, leaving 7 bases unmatched. Germline assignment: CDR1 SGHNT and CDR2 YYREEE (reference sequence). CDR3 loop: CASSLVGRENQETQYF. CDR3 nucleotides: TGTGCCAGCAGCTTGGTAGGGAGGGAAAATCAAGAGACCCAGTACTTC.

DNA for the CDR3: TGTGCCAGTAGTGTTCAGGGGGATAACTATGGCTACACCTTC. Protein product: CASSVQGDNYGYTF. The chain couples TRBV19 to TRBJ1-2; the match to TRBD1 covers 7 bases. CDR3 length: 14 amino acids. V lost 5 bases, J lost 1 base, and 4 bases stayed unmatched. CDR1 is LNHDA and CDR2 is SQIVND in the germline V gene (reference sequence).

The chain links TRBV18 to TRBJ2-5; 11 bases line up with TRBD2. V dropped 1 base and J dropped 6; count of bases not matched to a gene: 4. This CDR3 is 15 amino acids long. The germline V gene encodes CDR1 KGHSH and CDR2 LQKENI. CDR3 loop: CASSPLAGGPKTQYF. CDR3 DNA: TGTGCCAGCTCACCACTAGCGGGGGGGCCGAAGACCCAGTACTTC.

V and J are TRBV9 and TRBJ1-3; 7 bases fit TRBD1. The length of the CDR3 is 16 residues. Trimming removed 6 bases from V and 0 bases from J; junction bases left unmatched: 9. In germline, CDR1 is SGDLS, CDR2 YYNGEE. Written as DNA, the CDR3 is TGTGCCAGCACCGACGAGGGGGCAACCTCTGGAAACACCATATATTTT. Translated: CASTDEGATSGNTIYF. Filled out from reference TRBV9 and TRBJ1-3, the complete variable domain reads DSGVTQTPKHLITATGQRVTLRCSPRSGDLSVYWYQQSLDQGLQFLIQYYNGEERAKGNILERFSAQQFPDLHSELNLSSLELGDSALYFCASTDEGATSGNTIYFGEGSWLTVV.

The rearrangement joins TRBV6-6 to TRBJ1-1; 8 bases are shared with TRBD1. V shed 6 bases and J 1 base; nucleotides not matched to a gene: 7. Germline V gene sequence: CDR1 MNHNY, CDR2 SVGAGI (reference sequence). The CDR3 covers 15 residues. The CDR3, as DNA: TGTGCCAGCAGAAGGGACAGGACTACGAACACTGAAGCTTTCTTT. Encoded protein: CASRRDRTTNTEAFF.

Concerning this clone: The same CDR3 also results from other DNA sequences found in this sample. The rearrangement uses TRBV9 and TRBJ2-3, with TRBD1 identical over 7 bases. CDR1 is SGDLS and CDR2 is YYNGEE in the germline V gene. The length of the CDR3 is 14 residues. The J segment lost 4 bases and the V segment lost 0 bases, leaving 2 bases of the junction unmatched. CDR3 DNA sequence: TGTGCCAGCAGCGTAGCAGGGGGACCAGATACGCAGTATTTT. Translation: CASSVAGGPDTQYF.

V and J are TRBV2 and TRBJ2-3; 8 nucleotides agree with TRBD1. Germline CDR1 is SNHLY and CDR2 is FYNNEI. CDR3 length: 16 residues. J gave up 2 bases and V 3 bases, and 7 bases lay outside the gene matches. CDR3 DNA: TGTGCCAGCAGTGACTCCGACAGGGGTTACACAGATACGCAGTATTTT. This sequence encodes CASSDSDRGYTDTQYF.

The chain is built from TRBV5-1 and TRBJ1-4; 9 positions agree with TRBD1. The CDR3 totals 15 residues. Trimming cost V 6 bases and J 3 bases; bases outside gene matches: 6. In germline, CDR1 is SGHRS, CDR2 YFSETQ. The CDR3 DNA sequence: TGCGCCAGCACGACAGGGGGTTGGGCTAATGAAAAACTGTTTTTT. Translated: CASTTGGWANEKLFF.

This clone was seen once. The CDR3 region is CASSLAGSGQPQHF. DNA of the CDR3: TGTGCCAGCAGCTTAGCGGGGTCGGGTCAGCCCCAGCATTTT. This chain uses TRBV7-8 with TRBJ1-5; D gene unclear. Deletions cut 0 bases from V and 6 bases from J, with 9 bases between. Germline assignment: CDR1 SGHVS and CDR2 FQNEAQ. The length of the CDR3 is 14 residues.

V usage is TRBV5-4 and J usage is TRBJ2-5; no firm D call. The CDR3 runs to 14 residues. The V and J ends lost 3 bases and 3 bases respectively, with 12 bases between them. Germline assignment: CDR1 SGHNT and CDR2 YYREEE (reference sequence). Written as DNA, the CDR3 is TGTGCCAGCAGCTCCCAGTCTAAGGAAGAGACCCAGTACTTC. Protein product: CASSSQSKEETQYF.

The rearrangement links TRBV4-3 to TRBJ1-2; TRBD1 might be the D (6 bases). Trimming cost V 1 base and J 2 bases, with 8 bases left between them. This CDR3 spans 14 amino acids. Germline-derived CDR1 and CDR2 are LGHNA and YSLEER. The CDR3 DNA reads as TGCGCCAGCAGCCAAGGGACAGCAAACTATGGCTACACCTTC. Its protein product is CASSQGTANYGYTF.

The chain couples TRBV18 to TRBJ1-5; 10 positions agree with TRBD1. The CDR3 is 15 residues long. Per germline, CDR1 KGHSH and CDR2 LQKENI. Trimming took 3 bases from V and 6 from J; bases not matched to a gene: 5. The CDR3 loop reads CASSPPGQGGQPQHF. DNA for the CDR3: TGTGCCAGCTCACCGCCTGGACAGGGGGGTCAGCCCCAGCATTTT.

J is TRBJ1-2 and V is TRBV4-2, with D possibly being TRBD1 (6 bases). Trimming pared 2 bases from V and 8 bases from J, leaving 15 bases between. Germline CDR1 is LGHNA and CDR2 is YNFKEQ. The CDR3 has 14 residues. CDR3 sequence reads: CASSQPGQSSGYTF. The CDR3 nucleotides read TGTGCCAGCAGCCAACCCGGACAGTCATCGGGCTACACCTTC.

The V call is TRBV6-1, the J call TRBJ2-5; tentatively, D is TRBD1 or TRBD2 (5 bases each). Judging by the DNA end, TRBJ2-7 fits better; the J call may be wrong. The CDR3 runs to 14 residues. Germline V gives CDR1 MNHNS, CDR2 SASEGT. In DNA form, the CDR3 reads TGTGCCAGCAGTGAAGAGAGGGGATCCTACGAGCAGTACTTC. Translating gives CASSEERGSYEQYF.

The chain is built from TRBV18 and TRBJ2-5; D is uncertain. The DNA end lines up better with TRBJ2-7; the J call may be wrong. Germline CDR1 is KGHSH and CDR2 is LQKENI. The CDR3 spans 14 residues. The CDR3: CASSPPGMVYEQYF. DNA for the CDR3: TGTGCCAGCTCACCGCCGGGTATGGTCTACGAGCAGTACTTC.

Worth noting for this clone: It is likely a read error, because the conserved phenylalanine at the end of the CDR3 is missing. The chain couples TRBV2 to TRBJ1-1, with D possibly TRBD1 on 6 matching bases. The CDR3 loop spans 12 amino acids. CDR1 is SNHLY, CDR2 FYNNEI, per germline. V shed 8 bases and J shed 5 bases, with 12 bases lying between them. The CDR3 region is CASGGGGTEAFL. In nucleotides, the CDR3 is TGTGCCAGCGGAGGGGGGGGAACTGAAGCTTTCCTT.

The chain has TRBV10-3 and TRBJ2-2; 9 nucleotides agree with TRBD2. The trim removed 10 bases at V and 7 bases at J, leaving 16 bases unmatched. Germline V gene data show CDR1 as ENHRY and CDR2 as SYGVKD. This CDR3 comprises 16 residues. The CDR3 spells CARGLLAGGQSGELFF. CDR3 DNA: TGTGCCAGAGGTCTTCTCGCGGGGGGGCAGAGCGGGGAGCTGTTTTTT.

This clone was seen just once. The rearrangement uses TRBV18 and TRBJ2-1, with 11 bases matching TRBD2. CDR1 KGHSH and CDR2 LQKENI come from the germline V gene. The junction had 9 bases not matched to a gene; V was cut back by 4 bases and J by 4 bases. The CDR3 has 17 amino acids. CDR3 in DNA: TGTGCCAGCTCACTCCAAAGTCTAGCGGGGGGTTACAATGAGCAGTTCTTC. This gives the protein CASSLQSLAGGYNEQFF. The full variable domain, completed using reference TRBV18 and TRBJ2-1, is NAGVMQNPRHLVRRRGQEARLRCSPMKGHSHVYWYRQLPEEGLKFMVYLQKENIIDESGMPKERFSAEFPKEGPSILRIQQVVRGDSAAYFCASSLQSLAGGYNEQFFGPGTRLTVL.